This entry lists 8 T cell receptor beta chains sequenced from one sample in a study of blood T cell repertoires in COVID-19. The table came from immunoSEQ multiplex PCR; TCRdb's copy has only in-frame clones and leaves some out. The sample has 200,000 to 250,000 clones, 84% seen once; the top ten hold roughly 7.6%. Sequences were obtained from peripheral blood. These receptors were collected from a woman aged 45 to 65 with active or convalescent COVID-19.

The chain is built from TRBV4-1 and TRBJ2-7, with TRBD2 matching 7 bases. Unmatched junction bases numbered 15, after V lost 0 bases and J lost 13 bases. CDR3 length: 15 amino acids. Germline V gives CDR1 MGHRA, CDR2 YSYEKL. As DNA, the CDR3 is TGCGCCAGCAGCCAAGACTGGGACTATTCCCTATCGGATTACTTC. Encoded protein: CASSQDWDYSLSDYF.

Comments on this clone: One end of the junction does not line up with germline, which may come from a read error. The rearrangement joins TRBV28 to TRBJ2-7; D is perhaps TRBD2 (5 bases). Germline CDR1 MDHEN, CDR2 SYDVKM. This CDR3 spans 14 amino acids. CDR3 sequence (DNA): TGTGCCAGCAGTAGGCCAGGAGGCTCCAACGAGCAGTACTTC. Translation gives CASSRPGGSNEQYF. The complete variable domain, with remaining parts taken from reference TRBV28 and TRBJ2-7, reads DVKVTQSSRYLVKRTGEKVFLECVQDMDHENMFWYRQDPGLGLRLIYFSYDVKMKEKGDIPEGYSVSREKKERFSLILESASTNQTSMYLCASSRPGGSNEQYFGPGTRLTVT.

The chain has TRBV7-9 and TRBJ1-1, with 8 bases fitting TRBD1. The germline CDR1 and CDR2 sequences are SEHNR and FQNEAQ (reference sequence). This CDR3 spans 15 amino acids. Germline trimming cut 5 bases from V and 0 bases from J; bases unmatched to any gene: 5. The CDR3 DNA follows: TGTGCCAGCAGCCAAGGACAGGGAATGAACACTGAAGCTTTCTTT. Translating it yields CASSQGQGMNTEAFF.

The CDR3 is CASSLAGQGNNSPLHF. CDR3 DNA sequence: TGCGCCAGCAGCTTGGCGGGACAGGGTAACAATTCACCCCTCCACTTT. The chain employs TRBV5-1 and TRBJ1-6; TRBD1 matches 9 bases. V lost 0 bases to trimming and J lost 7 bases; unmatched junction nucleotides: 5. CDR3 length: 16 amino acids. Germline CDR1 reads SGHRS; CDR2 reads YFSETQ.

This clone was observed a handful of times. This sequence joins TRBV10-3 and TRBJ1-2, with 7 bases aligning to TRBD1. The germline V gene has CDR1 ENHRY and CDR2 SYGVKD. This CDR3 has 15 amino acids. V was pared by 3 bases and J by 9 bases, with 13 bases of the junction left unmatched. In nucleotides, the CDR3 is TGTGCCATCAGTGACCTTGGACAGGACCCTATGTGCTACACCTTC. The encoded protein is CAISDLGQDPMCYTF.

A single count supports this clone. The V call is TRBV5-1, the J call TRBJ2-3, with TRBD2 identical over 7 bases. The CDR3 covers 16 residues. The germline V gene encodes CDR1 SGHRS and CDR2 YFSETQ. V lost 2 bases, J lost 4 bases, and 10 bases stayed unmatched. This chain's CDR3 is CASSLTQAGRPDTQYF. The CDR3 region has the DNA TGCGCCAGCAGCTTAACACAAGCGGGGCGGCCAGATACGCAGTATTTT.

The chain couples TRBV28 to TRBJ2-7, with TRBD2 matching 8 bases. The CDR3 consists of 15 residues. The V gene end was trimmed by 6 bases and the J gene end by 6 bases; junction bases not matched to a gene: 13. CDR1 is MDHEN, CDR2 SYDVKM, per germline. The CDR3 region has the DNA TGTGCCAGCAGGCTGACTAGCGATCGTCCGACCGAGCAGTACGTC. Residues: CASRLTSDRPTEQYV.

The J gene is TRBJ2-2, the V gene TRBV19; 7 positions match TRBD1. V dropped 6 bases and J dropped 4; count of bases not matched to a gene: 5. The CDR3 consists of 14 residues. Germline V gene lookup returns CDR1 LNHDA and CDR2 SQIVND (reference sequence). Here the CDR3 reads CASSGTALTGELFF. CDR3 nucleotides: TGTGCCAGTAGCGGGACAGCCCTCACCGGGGAGCTGTTTTTT.